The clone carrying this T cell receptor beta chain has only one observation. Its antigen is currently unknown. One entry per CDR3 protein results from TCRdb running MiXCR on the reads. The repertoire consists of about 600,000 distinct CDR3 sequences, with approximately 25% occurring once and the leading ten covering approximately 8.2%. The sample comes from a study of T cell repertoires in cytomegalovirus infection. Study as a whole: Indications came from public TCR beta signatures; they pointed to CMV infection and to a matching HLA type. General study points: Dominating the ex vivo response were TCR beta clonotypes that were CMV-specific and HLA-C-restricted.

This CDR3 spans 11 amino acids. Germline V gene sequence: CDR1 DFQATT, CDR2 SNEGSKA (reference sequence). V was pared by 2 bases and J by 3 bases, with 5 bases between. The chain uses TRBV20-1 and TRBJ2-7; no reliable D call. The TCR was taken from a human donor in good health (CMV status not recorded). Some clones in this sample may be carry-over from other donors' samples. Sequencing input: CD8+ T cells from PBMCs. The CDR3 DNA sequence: TGCAGTGCTAGACAGTTCTACGAGCAGTACGTC. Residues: CSARQFYEQYV.